Listed below are T cell receptor beta chains from one sample, sequenced in a study. TCRdb independently ran MiXCR on the 5' RACE reads; one entry per CDR3 protein. The data show around 29,000 distinct CDR3 sequences, approximately 25% seen once. Sequenced: naive CD4+ T cells sorted from a lymph node. The source of these receptors is a female donor with breast cancer. The conserved cysteine and the conserved F or W are not part of the CDR3 here.

v_gene	j_gene	CDR3aa
TRBV6-1	TRBJ2-7	ASRTGPDREQY
TRBV6-5	TRBJ1-1	ASSYSNTEAF
TRBV27	TRBJ1-6	ASSLDRTGRHSPLH
TRBV24-1	TRBJ2-5	ATSSTLPQETQY
TRBV2	TRBJ2-5	ASSPGQQETQY
TRBV7-2	TRBJ1-5	ASSPPGVRQPQH
TRBV19	TRBJ2-2	ASSITGMSTGELF
TRBV7-3	TRBJ1-1	ASSLTGQITEAF
TRBV12-3/TRBV12-4	TRBJ1-3	ASSSRTFSENTIY
TRBV5-1	TRBJ1-1	ASSFGHKFPYTLVNTEAF
TRBV5-4	TRBJ2-1	ASIAANEQF
TRBV6-6	TRBJ2-2	ASSHLAGASGELF
TRBV11-2	TRBJ2-3	ASSLGILDTQY
TRBV6-1	TRBJ2-3	ASSDLTDTQY
TRBV20-1	TRBJ2-3	SATGGAGDTQY
TRBV4-3	TRBJ2-4	ASSQVPSRGNIQY
TRBV6-5	TRBJ1-1	ASSYSPMNTEAF
TRBV29-1	TRBJ2-3	SVEWQNTDTHY
TRBV29-1	TRBJ2-2	GVEGPGRTGELF
TRBV6-4	TRBJ2-2	ASSLTGDTGELF
TRBV4-1	TRBJ2-3	ASSRRAARGHEDTQY
TRBV20-1	TRBJ2-7	SAQDFGTSVYEQY
TRBV11-2	TRBJ1-1	ASRTFWNTEAF
TRBV5-1	TRBJ2-7	ASSLGISISYEQY
TRBV4-1	TRBJ2-7	ASSQEGLGSYEQY
TRBV6-5	TRBJ2-5	ASSPQGGPGETQY
TRBV5-5	TRBJ2-1	VSSSSPGTGDEQF
TRBV4-1	TRBJ2-5	ASSQVSLAGEETQY
TRBV9	TRBJ2-5	ASSLTGTAIQETQY
TRBV9	TRBJ2-7	ASSVSQGTYEQY
TRBV20-1	TRBJ2-1	KPGQGAGEQF
TRBV6-1	TRBJ2-7	ASSRQGAFAYEQY
TRBV5-1	TRBJ2-5	ASSLERQRGGETQY
TRBV27	TRBJ1-2	ASSLRGNYGYT
TRBV3-1	TRBJ1-4	ASHSQGREKLF
TRBV28	TRBJ2-5	ASSLRGAGRQETQY
TRBV6-6	TRBJ1-5	AGSFTESSNQPQH